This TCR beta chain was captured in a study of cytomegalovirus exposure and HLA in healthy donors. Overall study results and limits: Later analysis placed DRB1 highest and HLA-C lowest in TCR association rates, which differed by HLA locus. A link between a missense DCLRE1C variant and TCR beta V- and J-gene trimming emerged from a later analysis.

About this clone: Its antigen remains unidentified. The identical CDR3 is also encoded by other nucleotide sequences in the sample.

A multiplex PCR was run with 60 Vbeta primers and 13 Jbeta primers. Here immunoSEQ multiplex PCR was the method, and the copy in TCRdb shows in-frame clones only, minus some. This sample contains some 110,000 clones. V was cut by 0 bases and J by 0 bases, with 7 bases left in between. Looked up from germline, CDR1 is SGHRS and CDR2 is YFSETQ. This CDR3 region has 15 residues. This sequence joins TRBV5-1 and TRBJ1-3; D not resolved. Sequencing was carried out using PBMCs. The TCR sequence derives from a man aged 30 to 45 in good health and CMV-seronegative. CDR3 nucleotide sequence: TGCGCCAGCAGCTTGGCCGGAGTCTCTGGAAACACCATATATTTT. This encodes CASSLAGVSGNTIYF. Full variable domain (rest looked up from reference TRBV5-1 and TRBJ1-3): KAGVTQTPRYLIKTRGQQVTLSCSPISGHRSVSWYQQTPGQGLQFLFEYFSETQRNKGNFPGRFSGRQFSNSRSEMNVSTLELGDSALYLCASSLAGVSGNTIYFGEGSWLTVV.